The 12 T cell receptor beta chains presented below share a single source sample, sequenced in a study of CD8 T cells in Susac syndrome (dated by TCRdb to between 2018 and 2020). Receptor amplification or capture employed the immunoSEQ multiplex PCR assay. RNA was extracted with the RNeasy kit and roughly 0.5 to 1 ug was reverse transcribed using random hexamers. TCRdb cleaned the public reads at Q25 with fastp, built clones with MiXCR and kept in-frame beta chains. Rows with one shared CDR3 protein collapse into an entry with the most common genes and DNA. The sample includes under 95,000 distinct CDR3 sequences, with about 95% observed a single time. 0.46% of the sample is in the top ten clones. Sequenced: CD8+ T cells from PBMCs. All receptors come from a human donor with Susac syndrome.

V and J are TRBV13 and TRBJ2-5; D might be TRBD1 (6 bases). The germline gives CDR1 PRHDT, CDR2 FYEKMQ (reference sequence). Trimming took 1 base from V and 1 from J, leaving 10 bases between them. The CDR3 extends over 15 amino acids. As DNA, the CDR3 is TGTGCCAGCAGCTTAGCCCCAGGGGCCCAAGAGACCCAGTACTTC. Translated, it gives CASSLAPGAQETQYF. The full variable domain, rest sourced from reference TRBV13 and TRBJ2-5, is AAGVIQSPRHLIKEKRETATLKCYPIPRHDTVYWYQQGPGQDPQFLISFYEKMQSDKGSIPDRFSAQQFSDYHSELNMSSLELGDSALYFCASSLAPGAQETQYFGPGTRLLVL.

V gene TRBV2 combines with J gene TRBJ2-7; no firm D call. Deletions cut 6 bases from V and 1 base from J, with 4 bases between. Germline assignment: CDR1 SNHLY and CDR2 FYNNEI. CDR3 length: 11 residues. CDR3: CASRRSYEQYF. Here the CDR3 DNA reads TGTGCCAGCAGGAGATCCTACGAGCAGTACTTC.

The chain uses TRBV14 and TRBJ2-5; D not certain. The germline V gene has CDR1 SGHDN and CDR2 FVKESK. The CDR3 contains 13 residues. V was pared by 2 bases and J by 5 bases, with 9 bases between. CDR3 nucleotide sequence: TGTGCCAGCAGCCAATGGTCCGGGGAGACCCAGTACTTC. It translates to CASSQWSGETQYF.

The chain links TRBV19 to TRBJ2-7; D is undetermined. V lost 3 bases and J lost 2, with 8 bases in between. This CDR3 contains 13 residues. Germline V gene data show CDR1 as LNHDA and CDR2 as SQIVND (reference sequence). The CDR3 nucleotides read TGTGCCAGTAGTATGGGTAAAGCCTACGAGCAGTACTTC. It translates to CASSMGKAYEQYF.

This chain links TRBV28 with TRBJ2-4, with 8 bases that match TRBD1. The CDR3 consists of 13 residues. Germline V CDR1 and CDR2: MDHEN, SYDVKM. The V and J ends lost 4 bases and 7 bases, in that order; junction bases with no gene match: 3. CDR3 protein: CASSYRDRNIQYF. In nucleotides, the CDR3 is TGTGCCAGCAGTTACCGGGACAGGAACATTCAGTACTTC.

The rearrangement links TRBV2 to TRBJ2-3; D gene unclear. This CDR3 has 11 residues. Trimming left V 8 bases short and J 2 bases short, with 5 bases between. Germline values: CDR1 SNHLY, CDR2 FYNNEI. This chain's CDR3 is CASPDTDTQYF. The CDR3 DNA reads TGTGCCAGCCCCGACACAGATACGCAGTATTTT.

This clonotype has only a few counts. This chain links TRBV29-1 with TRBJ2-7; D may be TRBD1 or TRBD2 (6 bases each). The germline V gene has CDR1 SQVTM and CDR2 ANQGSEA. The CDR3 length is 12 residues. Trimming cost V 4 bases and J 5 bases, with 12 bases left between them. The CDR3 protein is CSVVGGGHEQYF. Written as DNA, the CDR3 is TGCAGCGTTGTAGGAGGGGGACACGAGCAGTACTTC.

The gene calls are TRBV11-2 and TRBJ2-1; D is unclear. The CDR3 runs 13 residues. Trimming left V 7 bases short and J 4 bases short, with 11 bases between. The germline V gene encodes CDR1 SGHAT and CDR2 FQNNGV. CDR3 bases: TGTGCCAGCACTCTAGTTGATTACAATGAGCAGTTCTTC. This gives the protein CASTLVDYNEQFF.

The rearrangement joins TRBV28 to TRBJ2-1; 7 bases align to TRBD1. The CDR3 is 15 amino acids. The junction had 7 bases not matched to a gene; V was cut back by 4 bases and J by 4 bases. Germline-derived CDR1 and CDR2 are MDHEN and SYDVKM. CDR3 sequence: CASSSRDRVYNEQFF. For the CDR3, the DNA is TGTGCCAGCAGTTCCCGGGACAGAGTTTACAATGAGCAGTTCTTC.

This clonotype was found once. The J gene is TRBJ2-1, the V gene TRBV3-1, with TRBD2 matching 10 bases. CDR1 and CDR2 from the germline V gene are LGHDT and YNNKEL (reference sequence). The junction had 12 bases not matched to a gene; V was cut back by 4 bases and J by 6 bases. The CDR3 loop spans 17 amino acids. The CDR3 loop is CASSPRLAGARGNEQFF. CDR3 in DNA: TGTGCCAGCAGCCCAAGGCTAGCGGGGGCTCGGGGCAATGAGCAGTTCTTC.

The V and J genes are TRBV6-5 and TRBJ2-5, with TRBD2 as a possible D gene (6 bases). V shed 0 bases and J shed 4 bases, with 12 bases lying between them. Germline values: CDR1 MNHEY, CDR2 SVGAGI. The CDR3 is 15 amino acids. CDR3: CASSYSSGVGETQYF. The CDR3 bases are TGTGCCAGCAGTTACTCATCGGGAGTCGGAGAGACCCAGTACTTC.

CDR3 coding DNA: TGTGCCAGCAGCCCCGGACTGAACGAGCAGTACTTC. Protein: CASSPGLNEQYF. V and J are TRBV7-9 and TRBJ2-7, with a weak D call TRBD2 (5 bases). This CDR3 region has 12 residues. Germline V gene sequence: CDR1 SEHNR, CDR2 FQNEAQ (reference sequence). The V end lost 5 bases, the J end lost 5 bases, and 10 bases lay between the germline ends.